Following are 28 T cell receptor beta chains from one sample sequenced in a study of blood T cell repertoires in COVID-19. This table comes from immunoSEQ multiplex PCR, and its TCRdb copy is limited to in-frame clones, with some not included. Of just over 150,000 clones in the sample, approximately 80% were seen once. The sequencing sample was made of peripheral blood. The receptor set was obtained from a man between 60 and 70 years old with acute or convalescent COVID-19.

The J gene is TRBJ1-5, the V gene TRBV30; 12 bases fit TRBD1. The CDR3 is 15 amino acids. Germline V gene sequence: CDR1 GTSNPN, CDR2 SVGIG (reference sequence). Here the CDR3 DNA reads TGTGCATGGGACAGGGGGCGATTTAGCAATCAGCCCCAGCATTTT. Translation: CAWDRGRFSNQPQHF.

The rearrangement joins TRBV19 to TRBJ1-1; D remains ambiguous. The V end was cut by 6 bases, the J end by 5 bases, with 13 bases between. The CDR3 length is 13 residues. Germline V lookup: CDR1 LNHDA, CDR2 SQIVND (reference sequence). The CDR3: CASSNLRGTEAFF. For the CDR3, the DNA is TGTGCCAGTAGCAATCTGCGCGGAACTGAAGCTTTCTTT.

The rearrangement uses TRBV5-4 and TRBJ1-2; maybe TRBD1 (6 bases). In germline, CDR1 is SGHNT, CDR2 YYREEE (reference sequence). The CDR3 has 14 residues. The V gene lost 3 bases and the J gene lost 12 bases, with 21 bases spanning the gap. In DNA, the CDR3 is TGTGCCAGCAGCTCACGGACAGCCATCTCAAGTAACACCTTC. Amino acid sequence: CASSSRTAISSNTF.

This sequence joins TRBV4-1 and TRBJ2-1; D unclear. From germline, CDR1 is MGHRA and CDR2 YSYEKL. The CDR3 consists of 16 residues. V lost 1 base, J lost 0 bases, and 10 bases lay in between. The CDR3 sequence is CASSQGFMSSYNEQFF. The CDR3 DNA sequence: TGCGCCAGCAGCCAAGGCTTCATGAGCTCCTACAATGAGCAGTTCTTC.

This chain connects TRBV6-6 to TRBJ1-2; tentative D call: TRBD1 (5 bases). Trimming took off 5 bases at V and 4 bases at J, with 14 bases between the two ends. Germline V gene sequence: CDR1 MNHNY, CDR2 SVGAGI (reference sequence). This CDR3 is 14 amino acids long. CDR3 coding DNA: TGTGCCAGCAGTCCAAAGGACATAGGCTATGGCTACACCTTC. As protein: CASSPKDIGYGYTF.

This clone was observed a few times. The rearrangement joins TRBV5-1 to TRBJ1-6; 9 bases are shared with TRBD1. Per the germline V gene, CDR1 is SGHRS and CDR2 is YFSETQ. V dropped 3 bases and J dropped 6; count of bases not matched to a gene: 4. The CDR3 has 15 amino acids. The CDR3 region has the DNA TGCGCCAGCAGCTCACAGGGGGCCCGTAATTCACCCCTCCACTTT. It translates to CASSSQGARNSPLHF.

The chain couples TRBV5-4 to TRBJ2-1; a weak D match, TRBD2 (7 bases). CDR1 SGHNT and CDR2 YYREEE come from the germline V gene (reference sequence). Trimming cost V 5 bases and J 0 bases, with 15 bases left between them. The CDR3 has 16 amino acids. CDR3 region: CASSFGGGRSYNEQFF. In nucleotides, the CDR3 is TGTGCCAGCAGTTTCGGCGGGGGCCGCTCCTACAATGAGCAGTTCTTC.

The J gene is TRBJ1-2, the V gene TRBV28; D possibly corresponds to TRBD1 (5 bases). This CDR3 has 14 residues. The ends were cut back, 6 bases at V and 1 base at J, with 12 bases in the middle. Per the germline V gene, CDR1 is MDHEN and CDR2 is SYDVKM. The CDR3: CASRGGGNNYGYTF. The CDR3 coding sequence is TGTGCCAGCAGGGGGGGTGGGAATAACTATGGCTACACCTTC.

The rearrangement links TRBV6-5 to TRBJ1-5; D is undetermined. The CDR3 loop spans 14 amino acids. The germline V and J ends were trimmed by 6 bases and 2 bases, with 11 bases remaining between them. Germline-derived CDR1 and CDR2 are MNHEY and SVGAGI. The CDR3 coding sequence is TGTGCCAGCAGCCGGAGGGAGGGCAATCAGCCCCAGCATTTT. It specifies CASSRREGNQPQHF.

The chain joins TRBV2 to TRBJ2-3; possible D gene TRBD2, 5 bases. In germline, CDR1 is SNHLY, CDR2 FYNNEI. V lost 4 bases to trimming and J lost 3 bases, with 17 bases between them. The CDR3 has 16 residues. CDR3 loop: CASSGLDMRATDTQYF. As DNA, the CDR3 is TGTGCCAGCAGTGGCCTGGATATGAGGGCGACAGATACGCAGTATTTT.

V usage is TRBV2 and J usage is TRBJ2-3, with a possible D match to TRBD2 (6 bases). CDR3 length: 15 residues. With 2 bases removed from V and 5 bases from J, the gap between germline ends came to 14 bases. Germline V gene sequence: CDR1 SNHLY, CDR2 FYNNEI. Written as DNA, the CDR3 is TGTGCCAGCAGTGAACGGCAGGGAGGCCGAGATACGCAGTATTTT. This sequence encodes CASSERQGGRDTQYF.

This chain connects TRBV9 to TRBJ1-3, with D possibly being TRBD1 (6 bases). The CDR3 is 15 amino acids. Germline V gene data show CDR1 as SGDLS and CDR2 as YYNGEE. The V end lost 0 bases, the J end lost 0 bases, and 7 bases lay between the germline ends. The CDR3 sequence: CASSVDRDSGNTIYF. The DNA of the CDR3 is TGTGCCAGCAGCGTAGACAGGGACTCTGGAAACACCATATATTTT. The whole variable domain, filled in from reference TRBV9 and TRBJ1-3, reads DSGVTQTPKHLITATGQRVTLRCSPRSGDLSVYWYQQSLDQGLQFLIQYYNGEERAKGNILERFSAQQFPDLHSELNLSSLELGDSALYFCASSVDRDSGNTIYFGEGSWLTVV.

CDR3 in DNA: TGTGCCAGCAGCGAGAACAGGGGGCCTGATGGAGAGCAGTACTTC. It encodes CASSENRGPDGEQYF. The V gene is TRBV7-9, the J gene TRBJ2-7, with 9 positions matching TRBD1. J gave up 7 bases and V 5 bases, and 12 bases lay outside the gene matches. The CDR3 is made up of 15 amino acids. Germline CDR1 and CDR2: SEHNR and FQNEAQ (reference sequence).

J is TRBJ1-1 and V is TRBV12-3 or TRBV12-4, with unresolved D. Trimming removed 5 bases at V and 10 bases at J, with 14 bases between. CDR3 size: 12 residues. The CDR3: CASSPDHLRAFF. As DNA, the CDR3 is TGTGCCAGCAGTCCCGATCATCTCAGAGCTTTCTTT.

The gene calls are TRBV6-6 and TRBJ2-7, with 7 bases matching TRBD1. In germline, CDR1 is MNHNY, CDR2 SVGAGI (reference sequence). V shed 7 bases, J shed 4 bases, and the junction held 16 bases outside the gene matches. The CDR3 length is 16 residues. Written as DNA, the CDR3 is TGTGCCAGCATCATCCTCCGGGACAGCAATCGTTACGAGCAGTACTTC. The encoded protein is CASIILRDSNRYEQYF.

The rearrangement uses TRBV3-1 (or the pseudogene TRBV3-2) and TRBJ2-2; 8 bases align to TRBD1. V was pared by 4 bases and J by 9 bases, with 16 bases of the junction left unmatched. The germline V gene encodes CDR1 LGHDT and CDR2 YNNKEL (reference sequence). CDR3 length: 17 residues. The CDR3, as DNA: TGTGCCAGCAGCCCCGCCCGTGGACAGGGCGGTCTCCGGGAGCTGTTTTTT. Translated, it gives CASSPARGQGGLRELFF.

This chain links TRBV9 with TRBJ2-1; D uncertain. Germline CDR1 SGDLS, CDR2 YYNGEE. The length of the CDR3 is 16 residues. The V end lost 0 bases, the J end lost 9 bases, and 19 bases lay between the germline ends. The chain's CDR3 is CASSVGSQFRQSEQFF. For the CDR3, the DNA is TGTGCCAGCAGCGTAGGGTCACAATTCAGGCAGAGTGAGCAGTTCTTC.

The chain combines TRBV4-2 with TRBJ1-1; TRBD1 aligns across 8 bases. CDR3 length equals 12 residues. With 6 bases clipped from V and 12 bases from J, the junction kept 9 bases outside the gene matches. Germline CDR1 is LGHNA and CDR2 is YNFKEQ. The CDR3: CASRTQGGETFF. In nucleotides, the CDR3 is TGTGCCAGCAGGACACAGGGGGGCGAAACTTTCTTT.

This clone was detected only a few times. This chain uses TRBV6-2 or TRBV6-3 with TRBJ2-1; 9 bases line up with TRBD2. The V gene's germline CDR1 is MNHEY and CDR2 SVGEGT. V lost 2 bases to trimming and J lost 8 bases; unmatched junction nucleotides: 10. The length of the CDR3 is 16 residues. DNA of the CDR3: TGTGCCAGCAGTTACGGTCCAGCGGGAGGACCCGATGAGCAGTTCTTC. The encoded protein is CASSYGPAGGPDEQFF.

The chain joins TRBV1 to TRBJ2-7; TRBD2 is the table's D call and was not checked against the DNA. TRBV1 is reported as a pseudogene. This CDR3 spans 15 amino acids. The CDR3 nucleotides read TGCACCAGCAGCCAAGCTCTTCGAGGGCCGGGGGAGCAGTACTTC. Encoded protein: CTSSQALRGPGEQYF.

CDR3 residues: CASSIREMNTEAFF. In DNA form, the CDR3 reads TGTGCCAGTAGTATACGAGAGATGAACACTGAAGCTTTCTTT. This chain connects TRBV19 to TRBJ1-1; D remains unclear. CDR1 and CDR2 (germline): LNHDA, SQIVND (reference sequence). CDR3 length: 14 residues. With 2 bases removed from V and 0 bases from J, the gap between germline ends came to 7 bases.

The rearrangement links TRBV19 to TRBJ2-1; D is possibly TRBD2 (5 bases). Trimming took off 3 bases at V and 8 bases at J, with 20 bases between the two ends. The CDR3 spans 16 residues. Per the germline V gene, CDR1 is LNHDA and CDR2 is SQIVND (reference sequence). The CDR3 DNA follows: TGTGCCAGTAGTATTGTACGGGGAGTTACGGGCGATGAGCAGTTCTTC. It is translated as CASSIVRGVTGDEQFF.

The chain has TRBV6-5 and TRBJ1-6; 12 positions agree with TRBD1. The CDR3 has 16 residues. With 0 bases clipped from V and 9 bases from J, the junction kept 3 bases outside the gene matches. Germline V gene data show CDR1 as MNHEY and CDR2 as SVGAGI. This CDR3 is CASSYSGDRGPSPLHF. As DNA, the CDR3 is TGTGCCAGCAGTTACTCGGGGGACAGGGGGCCTTCACCCCTCCACTTT.

The CDR3 here is CASSFGDYGYTF. In DNA, the CDR3 is TGTGCCAGCAGTTTCGGGGACTATGGCTACACCTTC. This chain uses TRBV6-2 or TRBV6-3 with TRBJ1-2, with D hard to call. CDR1 and CDR2 from the germline V gene are MNHEY and SVGEGT. Trimming removed 4 bases from V and 3 bases from J, with 6 bases in between. The CDR3 has 12 residues.

The rearrangement uses TRBV18 and TRBJ2-3; 9 bases fit TRBD1. The germline CDR1 and CDR2 sequences are KGHSH and LQKENI. The CDR3 consists of 18 residues. V dropped 4 bases and J dropped 0; count of bases not matched to a gene: 11. The chain's CDR3 is CASSLNFPGTGSTDTQYF. The CDR3 nucleotides read TGTGCCAGCTCACTCAATTTCCCCGGGACAGGGAGCACAGATACGCAGTATTTT.

The rearrangement uses TRBV5-5 and TRBJ1-1; TRBD1 aligns across 7 bases. This CDR3 contains 15 residues. In germline, CDR1 is SGHKS, CDR2 YYEKEE (reference sequence). J lost 2 bases, V lost 3 bases, and 7 bases had no gene match. The DNA for the CDR3 is TGTGCCAGCAGCTCCCTACAGGGGCTCAACACTGAAGCTTTCTTT. This encodes CASSSLQGLNTEAFF.

The chain employs TRBV7-9 and TRBJ2-3; D is perhaps TRBD1 (5 bases). Trimming removed 5 bases from V and 3 bases from J, with 15 bases in between. The CDR3 totals 15 residues. Germline CDR1 is SEHNR and CDR2 is FQNEAQ (reference sequence). The CDR3 reads CASSPPQGRTDTQYF. The CDR3 DNA reads as TGTGCCAGCAGCCCCCCGCAGGGTAGGACAGATACGCAGTATTTT.

V usage is TRBV7-2 and J usage is TRBJ2-1; 10 nucleotides match TRBD1. V was clipped by 0 bases and J by 8 bases; unmatched bases: 7. CDR1 is SGHTA, CDR2 FQGNSA, per germline. The CDR3 is 16 amino acids. The CDR3: CASSLAGTGAGYEQFF. The CDR3 region has the DNA TGTGCCAGCAGCTTAGCCGGGACAGGGGCAGGGTATGAGCAGTTCTTC.